A single sample gave rise to the 12 T cell receptor beta chains below, sequenced in a study of blood T cells in healthy people across ages. A J-beta primer mix and a sample-barcoded 5' primer were used in a second PCR of roughly 6 to 11 cycles. TCRdb fed the 5' RACE reads into MiXCR, producing one record per CDR3 protein. The table lists approximately 400,000 distinct CDR3 sequences, 45% to 65% of them singletons, with approximately 51% in the top ten. Sequenced: blood. These receptors were obtained from a man between 60 and 75 years old in good health.

This clonotype was counted many times. The chain links TRBV4-1 to TRBJ2-1; D is ambiguous. Germline-derived CDR1 and CDR2 are MGHRA and YSYEKL. V was pared by 0 bases and J by 2 bases, with 8 bases between. This CDR3 has 15 residues. Here the CDR3 DNA reads TGCGCCAGCAGCCAAGATAGGGTTACCTACAATGAGCAGTTCTTC. As protein: CASSQDRVTYNEQFF.

In its sample, this clonotype was seen many times. This chain joins TRBV5-1 and TRBJ2-3; D may correspond to TRBD1 or TRBD2 (7 bases each). This CDR3 region has 13 residues. Trimming stripped 6 bases from V and 3 bases from J, with 11 bases between. Germline-derived CDR1 and CDR2 are SGHRS and YFSETQ. CDR3 loop: CASTRGGTDTQYF. The CDR3 DNA follows: TGCGCCAGCACCAGGGGGGGAACAGATACGCAGTATTTT.

This clonotype turned up a few times. The gene calls are TRBV3-1 and TRBJ2-4; D remains unclear. The CDR3 extends over 15 amino acids. Trimming cost V 0 bases and J 5 bases, with 11 bases left between them. From germline, CDR1 is LGHDT and CDR2 YNNKEL (reference sequence). CDR3 sequence: CASSQDWGAQNIQYF. The CDR3 nucleotides read TGTGCCAGCAGCCAAGATTGGGGTGCTCAAAACATTCAGTACTTC.

Comment on this clonotype: At one of its ends the junction is not consistent with the germline gene, which may arise from a read error. The V call is TRBV10-3, the J call TRBJ2-3, with 7 bases fitting TRBD2. The germline CDR1 and CDR2 sequences are ENHRY and SYGVKD. This CDR3 is 15 amino acids long. CDR3 sequence: CAIRQGLPNTGTQYF. CDR3 coding DNA: TGTGCCATCAGGCAGGGACTACCGAACACAGGTACGCAGTATTTT.

This sequence joins TRBV29-1 and TRBJ2-6; tentative D call: TRBD1 (6 bases). CDR3 length equals 19 residues. Germline CDR1 is SQVTM and CDR2 is ANQGSEA. Deletions cut 0 bases from V and 0 bases from J, with 18 bases between. The CDR3 DNA is TGCAGCGTTGAAGAGACAGGAGACCCACCGAACTCTGGGGCCAACGTCCTGACTTTC. Protein sequence: CSVEETGDPPNSGANVLTF.

This clonotype has ten or more counts. The V gene is TRBV2, the J gene TRBJ2-1; unclear D gene. The CDR3 has 14 residues. Germline values: CDR1 SNHLY, CDR2 FYNNEI. The V gene lost 5 bases and the J gene lost 0 bases, with 8 bases spanning the gap. This chain's CDR3 is CASSPVGSYNEQFF. The CDR3 DNA reads as TGTGCCAGCAGTCCGGTGGGCTCCTACAATGAGCAGTTCTTC.

In its sample, this clonotype was seen a few times. CDR3 bases: TGTGCCAGCAGCGCCCGCGGGGGGCGACAGACCCAGTACTTC. It translates to CASSARGGRQTQYF. V gene TRBV7-2 combines with J gene TRBJ2-5, with TRBD2 identical over 8 bases. The V and J ends lost 5 bases and 6 bases, in that order; junction bases with no gene match: 8. CDR1 is SGHTA and CDR2 is FQGNSA in the germline V gene. The CDR3 is 14 amino acids.

This clonotype has more than one count but fewer than ten. V and J are TRBV20-1 and TRBJ1-2, with 10 nucleotides matching TRBD1. The CDR3 consists of 14 residues. The V gene's germline CDR1 is DFQATT and CDR2 SNEGSKA (reference sequence). J gave up 6 bases and V 6 bases, and 10 bases lay outside the gene matches. The chain's CDR3 is CSAYRQGAMDGYTF. The CDR3, as DNA: TGCAGTGCCTACAGACAGGGGGCAATGGATGGCTACACCTTC.

J is TRBJ2-5 and V is TRBV27, with D uncertain. CDR3 length: 14 residues. V was trimmed by 5 bases and J by 5 bases, leaving 15 bases between them. Germline V gene sequence: CDR1 MNHEY, CDR2 SMNVEV (reference sequence). CDR3 amino acids: CASSPTTGRETQYF. CDR3 DNA sequence: TGTGCCAGCAGTCCGACGACGGGCCGCGAGACCCAGTACTTC.

This chain joins TRBV29-1 and TRBJ2-6, with unresolved D. V lost 1 base to trimming and J lost 10 bases, with 8 bases between them. Germline CDR1 is SQVTM and CDR2 is ANQGSEA. CDR3 length: 12 amino acids. The CDR3, as DNA: TGCAGCGTTGAAGGGCAGCGTAACGTCCTGACTTTC. It encodes CSVEGQRNVLTF.

A remark on this clonotype: This could be a read error, since a much larger clone is one nucleotide away. The chain has TRBV5-1 and TRBJ2-3; weak D call: TRBD2 (5 bases). Germline assignment: CDR1 SGHRS and CDR2 YFSETQ. The CDR3 consists of 16 residues. In DNA form, the CDR3 reads TGCGCCAGCAGCGCCACTAGACCCTCGGGGAGAGATACGCGGTATTTT. Encoded protein: CASSATRPSGRDTRYF.

This clonotype was observed a few times. The chain employs TRBV6-2 or TRBV6-3 and TRBJ2-2; D tentatively fits TRBD1 or TRBD2 (5 bases each). Trimming removed 4 bases at V and 1 base at J, with 13 bases between. The CDR3 runs 16 residues. Germline assignment: CDR1 MNHEY and CDR2 SVGEGT. The CDR3 protein is CASSSGASQNTGELFF. The CDR3 DNA reads TGTGCCAGCAGTTCCGGGGCCAGCCAGAACACCGGGGAGCTGTTTTTT.